The clone carrying this T cell receptor (beta chain) appeared many times. The antigen remains undetermined. The data were obtained in a study of T cell repertoires in cytomegalovirus infection. In the study overall: Both a matching HLA type and CMV infection were indicated by public TCR beta signatures. Study-wide findings and caveats: It was HLA-C-restricted CMV-specific TCR beta clonotypes that dominated the response ex vivo. Public TCR beta family frequency separated CMV-and-HLA carriers, including in an independent cohort.

MiXCR, run by TCRdb on the reads, gives a single entry per CDR3 protein. The data show under 300,000 distinct CDR3 sequences, with 15% to 20% seen just once and less than 60% held by the top ten. V gave up 1 base and J gave up 3 bases; unmatched junction bases: 5. Germline V lookup: CDR1 LGHNA, CDR2 YNFKEQ. The CDR3 loop spans 16 amino acids. The rearrangement joins TRBV4-2 to TRBJ1-1, with 10 positions matching TRBD1. This clonotype was sampled from a human donor in good health (CMV status not recorded). Some clones in this sample may be carry-over from other donors' samples. The source material was CD8+ T cells from PBMCs. The CDR3 sequence: CASSQAIGTGDTEAFF. Written as DNA, the CDR3 is TGTGCCAGCAGCCAAGCTATCGGGACAGGGGACACTGAAGCTTTCTTT.